This T cell receptor (beta chain) was sequenced during a study of blood T cell repertoires in COVID-19. Profiled with immunoSEQ multiplex PCR; TCRdb holds only in-frame clones, not every one. In the table there are about 430,000 clones, around nine tenths of which are singletons. The ends were cut back, 5 bases at V and 6 bases at J, with 10 bases in the middle. Per the germline V gene, CDR1 is LGHDT and CDR2 is YNNKEL (reference sequence). This CDR3 has 12 residues. Seattle patient enrollment occurred during active infection, with longitudinal follow-up thereafter. The rearrangement joins TRBV3-1 (or the pseudogene TRBV3-2) to TRBJ1-2; D remains unclear. The clonotype originates from a man aged 18 to 30 with COVID-19, enrolled during active disease. Sequencing was carried out using peripheral blood. The CDR3 is CASSSLTNGYTF. CDR3 DNA: TGTGCCAGCAGCAGTCTTACTAATGGCTACACCTTC.